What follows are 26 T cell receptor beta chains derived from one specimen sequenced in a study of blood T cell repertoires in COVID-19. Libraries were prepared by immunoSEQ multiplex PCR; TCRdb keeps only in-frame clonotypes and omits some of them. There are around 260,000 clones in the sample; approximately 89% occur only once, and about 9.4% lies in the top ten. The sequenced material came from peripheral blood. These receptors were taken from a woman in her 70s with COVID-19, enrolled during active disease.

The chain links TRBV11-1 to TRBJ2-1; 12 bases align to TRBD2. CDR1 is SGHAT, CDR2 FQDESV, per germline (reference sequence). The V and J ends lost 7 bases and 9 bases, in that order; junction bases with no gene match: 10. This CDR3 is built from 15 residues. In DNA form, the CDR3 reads TGTGCCAGCATCTTGAGGACTAGCGGGACAAGTGAGCAGTTCTTC. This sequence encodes CASILRTSGTSEQFF.

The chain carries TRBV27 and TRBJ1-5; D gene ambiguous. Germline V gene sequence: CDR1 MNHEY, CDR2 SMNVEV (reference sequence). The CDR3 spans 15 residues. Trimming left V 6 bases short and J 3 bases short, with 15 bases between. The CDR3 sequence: CASSAGGSPNQPQHF. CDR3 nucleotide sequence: TGTGCCAGCAGCGCCGGCGGATCCCCCAATCAGCCCCAGCATTTT.

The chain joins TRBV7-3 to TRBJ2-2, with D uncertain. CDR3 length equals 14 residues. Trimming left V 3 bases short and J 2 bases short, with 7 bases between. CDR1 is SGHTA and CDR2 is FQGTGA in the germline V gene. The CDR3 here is CASSLQANTGELFF. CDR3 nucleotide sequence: TGTGCCAGCAGCTTGCAGGCAAACACCGGGGAGCTGTTTTTT.

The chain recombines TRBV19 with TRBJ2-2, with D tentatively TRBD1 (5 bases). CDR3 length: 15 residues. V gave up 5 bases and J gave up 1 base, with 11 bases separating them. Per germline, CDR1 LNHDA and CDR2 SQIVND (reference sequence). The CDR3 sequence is CASSRSRENTGELFF. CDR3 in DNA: TGTGCCAGTAGTCGAAGCAGGGAGAACACCGGGGAGCTGTTTTTT.

The CDR3 loop is CASNSGQAVTEAFF. In DNA form, the CDR3 reads TGTGCCAGCAACTCGGGACAGGCGGTGACTGAAGCTTTCTTT. V is TRBV27 and J is TRBJ1-1, with 8 bases that match TRBD1. J gave up 5 bases and V 7 bases, and 9 bases lay outside the gene matches. Per germline, CDR1 MNHEY and CDR2 SMNVEV (reference sequence). The CDR3 loop spans 14 amino acids.

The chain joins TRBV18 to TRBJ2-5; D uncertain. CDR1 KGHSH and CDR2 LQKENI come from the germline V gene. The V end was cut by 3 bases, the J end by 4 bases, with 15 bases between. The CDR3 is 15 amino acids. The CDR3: CASSPSATERETQYF. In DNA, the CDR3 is TGTGCCAGCTCACCCTCCGCAACAGAGAGAGAGACCCAGTACTTC.

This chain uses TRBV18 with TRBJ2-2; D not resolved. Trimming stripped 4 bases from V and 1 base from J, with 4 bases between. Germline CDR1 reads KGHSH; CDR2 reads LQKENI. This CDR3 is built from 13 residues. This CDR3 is CASSLQNTGELFF. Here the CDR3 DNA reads TGTGCCAGCTCACTACAGAACACCGGGGAGCTGTTTTTT.

The CDR3 DNA sequence: TGTGCCAGCAGTACCCTGGGCGGGGAGGGCTACACCTTC. Its translation is CASSTLGGEGYTF. The genes are TRBV6-5 and TRBJ1-2; D is uncertain. This CDR3 comprises 13 residues. CDR1 is MNHEY and CDR2 is SVGAGI in the germline V gene. The V end lost 5 bases, the J end lost 8 bases, and 15 bases lay between the germline ends.

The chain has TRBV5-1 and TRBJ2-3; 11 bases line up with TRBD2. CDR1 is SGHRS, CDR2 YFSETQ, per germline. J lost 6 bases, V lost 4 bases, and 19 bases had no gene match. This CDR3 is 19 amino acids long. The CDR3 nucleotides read TGCGCCAGCAGCAGAGGGTTATTTACTAGCGGGGGCTCCGGGGATACGCAGTATTTT. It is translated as CASSRGLFTSGGSGDTQYF.

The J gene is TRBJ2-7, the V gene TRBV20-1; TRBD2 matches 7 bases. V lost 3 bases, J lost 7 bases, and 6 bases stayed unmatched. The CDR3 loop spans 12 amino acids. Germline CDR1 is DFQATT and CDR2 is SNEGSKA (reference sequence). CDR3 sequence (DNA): TGCAGTGCTAGTCGACTAGCTGGGGAGCAGTACTTC. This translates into CSASRLAGEQYF.

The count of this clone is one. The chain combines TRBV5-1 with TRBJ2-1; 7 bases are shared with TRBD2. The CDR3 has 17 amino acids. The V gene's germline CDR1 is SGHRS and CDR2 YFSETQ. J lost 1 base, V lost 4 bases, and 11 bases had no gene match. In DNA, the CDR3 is TGCGCCAGCAGCAAAGCGGGAACTAATCCTTCCTACAATGAGCAGTTCTTC. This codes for CASSKAGTNPSYNEQFF.

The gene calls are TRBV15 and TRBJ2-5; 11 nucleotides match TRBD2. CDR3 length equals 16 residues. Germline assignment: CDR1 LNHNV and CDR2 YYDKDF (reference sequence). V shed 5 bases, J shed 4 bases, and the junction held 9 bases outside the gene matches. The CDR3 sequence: CATSLILAGGGETQYF. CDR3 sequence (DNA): TGTGCCACCAGCCTAATTTTAGCGGGAGGGGGAGAGACCCAGTACTTC. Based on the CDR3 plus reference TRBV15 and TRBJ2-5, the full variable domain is DAMVIQNPRYQVTQFGKPVTLSCSQTLNHNVMYWYQQKSSQAPKLLFHYYDKDFNNEADTPDNFQSRRPNTSFCFLDIRSPGLGDTAMYLCATSLILAGGGETQYFGPGTRLLVL.

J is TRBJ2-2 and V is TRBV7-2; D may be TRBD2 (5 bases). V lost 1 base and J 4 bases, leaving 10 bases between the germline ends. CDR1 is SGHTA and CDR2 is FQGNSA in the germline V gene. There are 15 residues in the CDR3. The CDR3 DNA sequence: TGTGCCAGCAGCTTAGGAGGGTCGGTCACCGGGGAGCTGTTTTTT. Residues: CASSLGGSVTGELFF.

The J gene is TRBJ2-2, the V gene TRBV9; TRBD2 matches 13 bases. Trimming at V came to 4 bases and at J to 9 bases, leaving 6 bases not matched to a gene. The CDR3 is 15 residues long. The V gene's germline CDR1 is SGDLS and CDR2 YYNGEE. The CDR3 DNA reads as TGTGCCAGCAGCCCACGGACTAGCGGGAGTTGGGAGCTGTTTTTT. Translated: CASSPRTSGSWELFF.

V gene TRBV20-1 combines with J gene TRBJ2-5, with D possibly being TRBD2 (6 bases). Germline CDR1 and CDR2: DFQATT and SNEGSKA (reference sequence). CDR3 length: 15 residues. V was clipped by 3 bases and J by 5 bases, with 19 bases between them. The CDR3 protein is CSASRRDSLVETQYF. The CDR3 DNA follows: TGCAGTGCTAGTCGAAGGGACTCTCTCGTGGAGACCCAGTACTTC.

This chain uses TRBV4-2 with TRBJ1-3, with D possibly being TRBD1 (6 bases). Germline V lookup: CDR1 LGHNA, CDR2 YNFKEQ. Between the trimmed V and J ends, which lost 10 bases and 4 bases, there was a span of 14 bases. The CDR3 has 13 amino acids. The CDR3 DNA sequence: TGTGCCACCGCGACAGGATTGGGAAACACCATATATTTT. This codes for CATATGLGNTIYF.

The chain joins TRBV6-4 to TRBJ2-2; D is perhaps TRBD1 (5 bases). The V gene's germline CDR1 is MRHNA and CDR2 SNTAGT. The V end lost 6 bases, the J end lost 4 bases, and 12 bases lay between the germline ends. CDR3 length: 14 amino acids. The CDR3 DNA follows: TGTGCCAGCAGCCAGGGATTTAGCACCGGGGAGCTGTTTTTT. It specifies CASSQGFSTGELFF.

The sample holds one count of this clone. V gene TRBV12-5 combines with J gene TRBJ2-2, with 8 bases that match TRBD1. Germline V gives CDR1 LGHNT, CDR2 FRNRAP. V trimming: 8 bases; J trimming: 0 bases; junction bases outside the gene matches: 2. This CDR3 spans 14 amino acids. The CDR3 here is CASRGQANTGELFF. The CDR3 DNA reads TGTGCTAGTCGGGGACAGGCGAACACCGGGGAGCTGTTTTTT.

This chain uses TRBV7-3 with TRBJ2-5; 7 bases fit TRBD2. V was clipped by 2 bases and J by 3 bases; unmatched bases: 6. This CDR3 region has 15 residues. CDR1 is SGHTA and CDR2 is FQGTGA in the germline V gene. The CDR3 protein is CASSLGLSGKETQYF. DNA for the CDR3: TGTGCCAGCAGCTTAGGATTGAGCGGGAAAGAGACCCAGTACTTC. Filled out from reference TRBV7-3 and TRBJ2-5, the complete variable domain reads GAGVSQTPSNKVTEKGKYVELRCDPISGHTALYWYRQSLGQGPEFLIYFQGTGAADDSGLPNDRFFAVRPEGSVSTLKIQRTERGDSAVYLCASSLGLSGKETQYFGPGTRLLVL.

As DNA, the CDR3 is TGTGCCAGCTCACCAGGGACAGGGGGTGCTCAGCAGTTCTTC. This translates into CASSPGTGGAQQFF. This chain joins TRBV18 and TRBJ2-1, with TRBD1 matching over 11 bases. With 2 bases clipped from V and 11 bases from J, the junction kept 5 bases outside the gene matches. Germline lookup yields CDR1 KGHSH and CDR2 LQKENI. The CDR3 totals 14 residues.

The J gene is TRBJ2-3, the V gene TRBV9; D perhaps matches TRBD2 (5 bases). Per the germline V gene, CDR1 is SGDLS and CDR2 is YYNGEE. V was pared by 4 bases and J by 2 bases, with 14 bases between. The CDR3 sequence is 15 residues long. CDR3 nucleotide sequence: TGTGCCAGCAGCCCGGGAATCGTCGACACAGATACGCAGTATTTT. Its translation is CASSPGIVDTDTQYF.

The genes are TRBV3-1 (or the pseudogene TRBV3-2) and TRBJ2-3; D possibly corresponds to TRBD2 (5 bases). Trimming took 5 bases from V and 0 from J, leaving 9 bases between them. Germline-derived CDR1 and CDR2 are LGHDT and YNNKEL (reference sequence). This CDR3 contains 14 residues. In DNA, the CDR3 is TGTGCCAGCAGCGCCCGGACTAGCACAGATACGCAGTATTTT. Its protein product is CASSARTSTDTQYF.

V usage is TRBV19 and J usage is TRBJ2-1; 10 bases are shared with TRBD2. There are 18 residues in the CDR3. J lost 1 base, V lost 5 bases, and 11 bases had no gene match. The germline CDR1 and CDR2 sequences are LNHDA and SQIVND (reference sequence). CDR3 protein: CASSAKPSGSNSYNEQFF. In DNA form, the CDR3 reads TGTGCCAGTAGTGCAAAGCCTAGCGGGAGCAATTCCTACAATGAGCAGTTCTTC.

CDR3 loop: CATIQPGTYEQYF. In DNA form, the CDR3 reads TGTGCCACCATTCAGCCGGGGACCTACGAGCAGTACTTC. The chain combines TRBV28 with TRBJ2-7; D might be TRBD2 (5 bases). The CDR3 has 13 amino acids. V lost 10 bases to trimming and J lost 2 bases, with 15 bases between them. Looked up from germline, CDR1 is MDHEN and CDR2 is SYDVKM.

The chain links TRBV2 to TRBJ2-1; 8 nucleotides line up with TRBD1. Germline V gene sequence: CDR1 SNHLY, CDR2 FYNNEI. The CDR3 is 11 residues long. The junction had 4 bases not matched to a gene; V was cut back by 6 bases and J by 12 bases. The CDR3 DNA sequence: TGTGCCAGCAGCCTCGACAGGGGGCAGTTCTTC. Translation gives CASSLDRGQFF. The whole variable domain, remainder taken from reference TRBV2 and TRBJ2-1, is EPEVTQTPSHQVTQMGQEVILRCVPISNHLYFYWYRQILGQKVEFLVSFYNNEISEKSEIFDDQFSVERPDGSNFTLKIRSTKLEDSAMYFCASSLDRGQFFGPGTRLTVL.

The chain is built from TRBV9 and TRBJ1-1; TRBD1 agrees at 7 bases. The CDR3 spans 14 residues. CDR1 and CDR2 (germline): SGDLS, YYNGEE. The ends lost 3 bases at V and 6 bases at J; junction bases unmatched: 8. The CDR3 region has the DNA TGTGCCAGCAGCGCCGGAGGGGGCATGGCTGAAGCTTTCTTT. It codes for CASSAGGGMAEAFF. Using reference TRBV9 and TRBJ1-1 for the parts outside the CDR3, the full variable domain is DSGVTQTPKHLITATGQRVTLRCSPRSGDLSVYWYQQSLDQGLQFLIQYYNGEERAKGNILERFSAQQFPDLHSELNLSSLELGDSALYFCASSAGGGMAEAFFGQGTRLTVV.